These T cell receptor beta chains were read from a single sample in a study of regulatory T cells in long-lasting Graves disease. Using its own MiXCR run on the multiplex PCR reads, TCRdb lists one record per CDR3 protein. The table has about 540,000 distinct CDR3 sequences, about 14% seen once. These sequences were also reported in another study, on T cells in Graves' hyperthyroidism and ophthalmopathy.

Specimen: peripheral blood mononuclear cells (PBMCs), collected at new diagnosis, from a patient treated with antithyroid drugs. The receptors come from a man between 25 and 39 years old with Graves disease. The CDR3 runs from the conserved cysteine through the conserved F or W. The D gene is left open where the match is weak. Clone size, where shown, is once, few, many, or a class for clones that have expanded.

TRBJ1-1 . . TRBV29-1 TGCAGCGTTGCTGGTAGGGCCACTGAAGCTTTCTTT CSVAGRATEAFF
TRBJ2-3 . many TRBV12-5 TGTGCTAGTGGTTTTGGGGGTGATTTGGATACGCAGTATTTT CASGFGGDLDTQYF
TRBJ1-2 . . TRBV30 TGTGCCTGGAGTACAAGGCCCTATGAAGGGGAAACGAGAGGCTACACCTTC CAWSTRPYEGETRGYTF
TRBJ2-1 TRBD2 many TRBV12-5 TGTGCTAGTGGTTTGGTTCCGCTAGCGGGAGGTTACTTCCTCTACAATGAGCAGTTCTTC CASGLVPLAGGYFLYNEQFF
TRBJ2-5 TRBD1 . TRBV24-1 TGTGCCACCAGTGACCATTCCGGGGACAGGGAAGAGACCCAGTACTTC CATSDHSGDREETQYF
TRBJ2-1 . few TRBV5-1 TGCGCCAGCAACTCCGGACCTGAGCAGTTCTTC CASNSGPEQFF
TRBJ2-1 TRBD2 many TRBV28 TGTGCCAGCAGTTTACCTCTGGGACTAGCGGTGAATGAGCAGTTCTTC CASSLPLGLAVNEQFF
TRBJ2-7 . many TRBV27 TGTGCCAGCAGCTCTAGGGGCAGCTCCTACGAGCAGTACTTC CASSSRGSSYEQYF
TRBJ2-1 . . TRBV18 TGTGCCAGCTCACCCTTGACGGAGAAGTGGGGCAATGAGCAGTTCTTC CASSPLTEKWGNEQFF
TRBJ1-1 . many TRBV5-1 TGCGCCAGCGGAGAGAGCGCTGAAGCTTTCTTT CASGESAEAFF
TRBJ2-2 . many TRBV24-1 TGTGCCACCAGTGATTATTCCTTCACGAACACCGGGGAGCTGTTTTTT CATSDYSFTNTGELFF
TRBJ2-2 . . TRBV3-1 TGTGCCAGCAGCCAACTAGGAGAGAACACCGGGGAGCTGTTTTTT CASSQLGENTGELFF
TRBJ1-1 . many TRBV12-3/TRBV12-4 TGTGCCAGCAGTTTTATGGGCAGGGGAAGGGCTTTCTTT CASSFMGRGRAFF
TRBJ2-1 TRBD1 many TRBV12-3/TRBV12-4 TGTGCCAGCAGTTTACACAGGGGCTACGGGGATGAGCAGTTCTTC CASSLHRGYGDEQFF
TRBJ1-6 . many TRBV3-1 TGTGCCAGCAGCCAGGGCAGATATTCACCCCTCCACTTT CASSQGRYSPLHF
TRBJ1-6 . few TRBV20-1 TGCAGTGCCAACCCCAAAGGGACGGTGAGCTCCTATAATTCACCCCTCCACTTT CSANPKGTVSSYNSPLHF
TRBJ2-7 . many TRBV7-2 TGTGCCAGCAGCTGGACCGATCCTTACGAGGAGCAGTACTTC CASSWTDPYEEQYF
TRBJ2-1 TRBD2 . TRBV7-7 TGTGCTAGCAGCTTAGGACTAGCGGGAGGTGGCGTTTTCTACAATGAGCAGTTCTTC CASSLGLAGGGVFYNEQFF
TRBJ1-1 TRBD1 few TRBV6-5 TGTGCCAGCAGTTACAACCTTAACAGGGGGTCGAACACTGAAGCTTTCTTT CASSYNLNRGSNTEAFF
TRBJ2-7 TRBD2 many TRBV7-9 TGTGCCAGCAGCTTAGTCGGGACTAGTTTTTACGAGCAGTACTTC CASSLVGTSFYEQYF
TRBJ2-2 TRBD2 many TRBV20-1 TGCAGTGCTAGAGATGGGACTAGCGACACCGGGGAGCTGTTTTTT CSARDGTSDTGELFF
TRBJ2-5 . many TRBV5-1 TGCGCCAGCAGCTTGGCTACGTGGGTGAAACAAGAGACCCAGTACTTC CASSLATWVKQETQYF
TRBJ2-7 . many TRBV20-1 TGCAGTGCTAGAGATCCGGGACACTCCTACGAGCAGTACTTC CSARDPGHSYEQYF
TRBJ2-7 . many TRBV29-1 TGCAGCGCCCCGACGGTGGCCTACGAGCAGTACTTC CSAPTVAYEQYF
TRBJ2-5 TRBD2 many TRBV24-1 TGTGCCACCAGTGACCGACCGGCGAGCGGGAGGGGTGAGACCCAGTACTTC CATSDRPASGRGETQYF
TRBJ2-5 . . TRBV3-1 TGTGCCAGCAGCCAAGATCCGGGGGAAGAGGGGACCCAGTACTTC CASSQDPGEEGTQYF
TRBJ2-2 . . TRBV10-3 TGTGCCATCAGTGAAGGGACCGACACCGGGGAGCTGTTTTTT CAISEGTDTGELFF
TRBJ1-1 . many TRBV7-3 TGTGCCAGCAGCTTAATGCGAGGGGGGGACACTGAAGCTTTCTTT CASSLMRGGDTEAFF
TRBJ2-6 . many TRBV6-1 TGTGCCAGCAGTGGCAGGGTCCGGATTTTCTCTGGGGCCAACGTCCTGACTTTC CASSGRVRIFSGANVLTF
TRBJ2-2 TRBD1 many TRBV6-2/TRBV6-3 TGTGCCAGCAGTTACTACCGGGACAGGGGCACCGGGGAGCTGTTTTTT CASSYYRDRGTGELFF
TRBJ2-1 . many TRBV7-2 TGTGCCAGCAGCTCAGCTAGGTTTTATGAGCAGTTCTTC CASSSARFYEQFF
TRBJ2-7 . many TRBV7-2 TGTGCCAGCAGCACTCCGGACAGCTACTACGAGCAGTACTTC CASSTPDSYYEQYF
TRBJ2-1 TRBD2 few TRBV30 TGTGCCTGGAGTTTGACTAGCGGATACAATGAGCAGTTCTTC CAWSLTSGYNEQFF
TRBJ2-1 . . TRBV20-1 TGCAGTGCTAGAGATAGGCGGGGCGGTAGTAGTGAGCAGTTCTTC CSARDRRGGSSEQFF
TRBJ2-5 TRBD1 many TRBV29-1 TGCAGCGTTGAGGACAGGGAGGAAGAGACCCAGTACTTC CSVEDREEETQYF
TRBJ2-3 . many TRBV18 TGTGCCAGCTCACCCGAGTGGGGGGCCGAGGGAGATACGCAGTATTTT CASSPEWGAEGDTQYF
TRBJ2-6 . once TRBV9 TGTGCCAGCAGCGTTCACGGAGGATCTGGGGCCAACGTCCTGACTTTC CASSVHGGSGANVLTF
TRBJ1-1 . many TRBV10-3 TGTGCCATCAGTGAGTCGAAGGGCAGAACTGAAGCTTTCTTT CAISESKGRTEAFF
TRBJ2-7 . few TRBV12-3/TRBV12-4 TGTGCCAGCAGTCCCAGGACGCAACCGAGCGAGCAGTACTTC CASSPRTQPSEQYF
TRBJ2-4 TRBD1 . TRBV5-6 TGTGCCAGCAGCCTGTCACAGGGGGTTCTAGCCAAAAACATTCAGTACTTC CASSLSQGVLAKNIQYF
TRBJ2-3 TRBD2 many TRBV2 TGTGCCAGCAGTGAAAGGGACTACCTCCCAGATACGCAGTATTTT CASSERDYLPDTQYF
TRBJ2-2 . . TRBV20-1 TGCAGTGCTAGAGACAGGGGACTACATAACACCGGGGAGCTGTTTTTT CSARDRGLHNTGELFF
TRBJ1-4 TRBD1 many TRBV5-6 TGTGCCAGCAGCCACGACAGGGGGTATGAAAAACTGTTTTTT CASSHDRGYEKLFF
TRBJ2-7 . . TRBV27 TGTGCCAGCAGTCTCCGAGGGGGGAAAAACGAGCAGTACTTC CASSLRGGKNEQYF
TRBJ2-7 TRBD2 many TRBV7-2 TGTGCCAGCAGCGTAACTAGCGGTTATTACGAGCAGTACTTC CASSVTSGYYEQYF
TRBJ2-1 TRBD2 . TRBV7-9 TGTGCCAGCAGCGGACTAGCTCGGGGGAGAGACCACAATGAGCAGTTCTTC CASSGLARGRDHNEQFF